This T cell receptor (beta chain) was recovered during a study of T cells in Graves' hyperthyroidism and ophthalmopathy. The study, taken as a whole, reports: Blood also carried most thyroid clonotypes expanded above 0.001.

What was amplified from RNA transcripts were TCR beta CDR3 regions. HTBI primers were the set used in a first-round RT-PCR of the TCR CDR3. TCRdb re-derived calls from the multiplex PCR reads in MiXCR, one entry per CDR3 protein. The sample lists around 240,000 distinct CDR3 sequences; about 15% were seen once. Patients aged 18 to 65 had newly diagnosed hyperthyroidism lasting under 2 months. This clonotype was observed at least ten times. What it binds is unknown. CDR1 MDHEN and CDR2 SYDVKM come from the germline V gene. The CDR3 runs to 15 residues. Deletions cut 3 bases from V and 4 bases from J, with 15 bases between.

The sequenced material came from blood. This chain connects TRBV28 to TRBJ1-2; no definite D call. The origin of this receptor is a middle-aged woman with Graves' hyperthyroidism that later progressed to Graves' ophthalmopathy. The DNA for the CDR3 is TGTGCCAGCAGTTTGCTCCGATCAAGGTCCTATGGCTACACCTTC. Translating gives CASSLLRSRSYGYTF.